These T cell receptor beta chains were read from a single sample in a study of STAT5B mutations in CD4+ large granular lymphocyte leukemia. TCRdb's copy holds only in-frame clones and misses some; the assay was immunoSEQ multiplex PCR. The sample yields over 30,000 clones, about 90% seen once. Sequenced: CD4+ T cells from blood buffy coats. All receptors come from a human donor in good health. The CDR3 runs from the conserved cysteine through the conserved F or W. D genes are given only for firm matches. Only some rows state a clone size, as once, few, many or a class for expanded clones.

j_gene: TRBJ1-2
v_gene: TRBV9
abundance: few
d_gene: NA
CDR3aa: CASAAQGNYGYTF

j_gene: TRBJ2-5
v_gene: TRBV4-2
abundance: NA
d_gene: NA
CDR3aa: CASSQDLAGLRETQYF

j_gene: TRBJ1-2
v_gene: TRBV6-1
abundance: NA
d_gene: NA
CDR3aa: CASSDAANYGYTF

j_gene: TRBJ2-1
v_gene: TRBV7-6
abundance: NA
d_gene: TRBD2
CDR3aa: CASSLSGPSGNEQFF

j_gene: TRBJ2-3
v_gene: TRBV15
abundance: NA
d_gene: NA
CDR3aa: CATSNPLTIDTQYF

j_gene: TRBJ2-2
v_gene: TRBV4-1
abundance: NA
d_gene: NA
CDR3aa: CASSQTRIGELFF

j_gene: TRBJ2-3
v_gene: TRBV25-1
abundance: NA
d_gene: NA
CDR3aa: CASSVSGGATDTQYF

j_gene: TRBJ1-4
v_gene: TRBV9
abundance: NA
d_gene: NA
CDR3aa: CASSFEGGSTNEKLFF

j_gene: TRBJ1-2
v_gene: TRBV5-1
abundance: NA
d_gene: NA
CDR3aa: CASSGNRAANYGYTF

j_gene: TRBJ2-2
v_gene: TRBV5-4
abundance: NA
d_gene: TRBD2
CDR3aa: CASSLAGGPETGELFF

j_gene: TRBJ1-2
v_gene: TRBV28
abundance: NA
d_gene: NA
CDR3aa: CATARDAYGYTF

j_gene: TRBJ2-3
v_gene: TRBV7-8
abundance: NA
d_gene: TRBD2
CDR3aa: CASSTGLAGVIDTQYF

j_gene: TRBJ2-7
v_gene: TRBV19
abundance: few
d_gene: TRBD2
CDR3aa: CASSPGLAGGKRYEQYF

j_gene: TRBJ2-2
v_gene: TRBV2
abundance: NA
d_gene: TRBD2
CDR3aa: CASSEYGRENGELFF

j_gene: TRBJ2-5
v_gene: TRBV5-6
abundance: once
d_gene: NA
CDR3aa: CASSLGKETQYF